These 21 T cell receptor beta chains were sequenced from one sample in a study of blood T cell repertoires in COVID-19. The data were produced by immunoSEQ multiplex PCR, yet TCRdb's version contains in-frame clones alone and is incomplete. The profile covers 400,000 to 500,000 clones, with roughly 90% appearing a single time and 1.5% to 2% taken by the ten largest. Sequenced input: PBMCs or T cells enriched from blood (not recorded which). The receptor set was obtained from a woman aged 40 to 55 who had recovered from COVID-19.

The V and J genes are TRBV5-8 and TRBJ2-3, with TRBD1 matching over 8 bases. From germline, CDR1 is SGHTS and CDR2 YDEGEE. The CDR3 length is 16 residues. The J segment lost 4 bases and the V segment lost 0 bases, leaving 7 bases of the junction unmatched. The CDR3 reads CASSLGQGIISDTQYF. CDR3 in DNA: TGTGCCAGCAGCTTGGGACAGGGGATTATCTCAGATACGCAGTATTTT.

The J gene is TRBJ1-2, the V gene TRBV5-6, with D unresolved. The CDR3 has 14 residues. Between the trimmed V and J ends, which lost 4 bases and 4 bases, there was a span of 14 bases. Germline loops: CDR1 SGHDT, CDR2 YYEEEE. CDR3 in amino acids: CASSLGALGYGYTF. CDR3 nucleotides: TGTGCCAGCAGCCTCGGAGCTTTAGGCTATGGCTACACCTTC.

The chain links TRBV4-3 to TRBJ2-1; tentatively, D is TRBD1 (6 bases). The germline V and J ends were trimmed by 4 bases and 8 bases, with 18 bases remaining between them. The germline CDR1 and CDR2 sequences are LGHNA and YSLEER. The CDR3 totals 15 residues. DNA for the CDR3: TGCGCCAGCAGCCCCGACCCCACCAGGGGCGATGAGCAGTTCTTC. Translation gives CASSPDPTRGDEQFF.

This chain joins TRBV20-1 and TRBJ2-5; D not resolved. Trimming took off 5 bases at V and 3 bases at J, with 4 bases between the two ends. Looked up from germline, CDR1 is DFQATT and CDR2 is SNEGSKA (reference sequence). The length of the CDR3 is 10 residues. The chain's CDR3 is CSAPKETQYF. In DNA form, the CDR3 reads TGCAGTGCTCCCAAAGAGACCCAGTACTTC.

J is TRBJ2-7 and V is TRBV10-3, with 11 bases aligning to TRBD2. V lost 5 bases to trimming and J lost 6 bases; unmatched junction nucleotides: 12. The germline V gene has CDR1 ENHRY and CDR2 SYGVKD. The CDR3 extends over 16 amino acids. CDR3 sequence reads: CAISQVAGGLAVEQYF. CDR3 nucleotide sequence: TGTGCCATCAGTCAGGTAGCGGGAGGGCTTGCCGTCGAGCAGTACTTC.

This sequence joins TRBV5-6 and TRBJ2-7; 10 nucleotides align to TRBD1. There are 14 residues in the CDR3. V was clipped by 4 bases and J by 2 bases; unmatched bases: 3. CDR1 and CDR2 (germline): SGHDT, YYEEEE. The CDR3, as DNA: TGTGCCAGCAGCGTGGGACAGGGGCCCTACGAGCAGTACTTC. This translates into CASSVGQGPYEQYF.

The chain recombines TRBV27 with TRBJ1-1; 7 bases are a match to TRBD1. The V and J ends lost 3 bases and 3 bases, in that order; junction bases with no gene match: 7. Germline V gives CDR1 MNHEY, CDR2 SMNVEV (reference sequence). The CDR3 runs to 15 residues. For the CDR3, the DNA is TGTGCCAGCAGTTTGGGGGACAGCTTACACACTGAAGCTTTCTTT. Protein sequence: CASSLGDSLHTEAFF.

The chain has TRBV6-6 and TRBJ2-1; D may be TRBD2 (7 bases). Germline V lookup: CDR1 MNHNY, CDR2 SVGAGI (reference sequence). CDR3 length: 14 residues. V was cut by 10 bases and J by 5 bases, with 18 bases left in between. The CDR3 protein is CATRGASRNNEQFF. As DNA, the CDR3 is TGTGCCACCCGGGGGGCTAGCCGGAACAATGAGCAGTTCTTC.

This clone has more than one count but fewer than ten. The sample holds other DNA sequences that translate to the same CDR3. The genes are TRBV12-3 or TRBV12-4 and TRBJ1-1; D is undetermined. The V gene lost 1 base and the J gene lost 7 bases, with 10 bases spanning the gap. The CDR3 is made up of 13 amino acids. The DNA for the CDR3 is TGTGCCAGCAGTTTAGGTGGGGAGGGTGAAGCTTTCTTT. Translation: CASSLGGEGEAFF.

The chain has TRBV7-9 and TRBJ1-2, with D maybe TRBD1 (5 bases). Germline-derived CDR1 and CDR2 are SEHNR and FQNEAQ (reference sequence). This CDR3 is built from 13 residues. Between the trimmed V and J ends, which lost 4 bases and 8 bases, there was a span of 14 bases. CDR3: CASSSGGGLGYTF. The CDR3 nucleotides read TGTGCCAGCAGCTCCGGGGGTGGACTCGGCTACACCTTC.

The chain joins TRBV25-1 to TRBJ2-7, with D perhaps TRBD1 (5 bases). CDR3 size: 13 residues. The V and J ends lost 0 bases and 7 bases respectively, with 10 bases between them. Germline values: CDR1 MGHDK, CDR2 SYGVNS. In DNA form, the CDR3 reads TGTGCCAGCAGTGAATATCCAGGGTCTGAGCAGTACTTC. Translating gives CASSEYPGSEQYF.

CDR3 DNA: TGTGCCAGCAGCCCTAGTGGGACAGCCGAAGTAGGCTCTGGGGCCAACGTCCTGACTTTC. This codes for CASSPSGTAEVGSGANVLTF. V usage is TRBV28 and J usage is TRBJ2-6; 7 bases agree with TRBD1. Per the germline V gene, CDR1 is MDHEN and CDR2 is SYDVKM. The length of the CDR3 is 20 residues. V lost 6 bases, J lost 0 bases, and 17 bases stayed unmatched.

This chain connects TRBV24-1 to TRBJ2-2, with D unresolved. The V end lost 1 base, the J end lost 1 base, and 9 bases lay between the germline ends. CDR3 size: 16 residues. CDR1 and CDR2 from the germline V gene are KGHDR and SFDVKD. The CDR3 coding sequence is TGTGCCACCAGTGATTTCCGACATGGGAACACCGGGGAGCTGTTTTTT. This codes for CATSDFRHGNTGELFF.

V and J are TRBV5-6 and TRBJ1-2, with D unresolved. The CDR3 has 13 residues. Trimming took off 5 bases at V and 4 bases at J, with 12 bases between the two ends. Per the germline V gene, CDR1 is SGHDT and CDR2 is YYEEEE. The CDR3 loop is CASSPPAGYGYTF. The CDR3 coding sequence is TGTGCCAGCAGTCCCCCCGCCGGCTATGGCTACACCTTC.

The V gene is TRBV7-2, the J gene TRBJ1-5; the D gene is possibly TRBD1 (5 bases). Per the germline V gene, CDR1 is SGHTA and CDR2 is FQGNSA. V was pared by 5 bases and J by 0 bases, with 17 bases between. The CDR3 spans 17 residues. CDR3 nucleotides: TGTGCCAGCAGCGGAGGGGTCTCCCAGTATAGCAATCAGCCCCAGCATTTT. Translated, it gives CASSGGVSQYSNQPQHF.

This rearrangement joins TRBV5-4 to TRBJ2-1; the D gene is possibly TRBD2 (6 bases). This CDR3 comprises 15 residues. V lost 4 bases, J lost 14 bases, and 25 bases lay in between. Germline lookup yields CDR1 SGHNT and CDR2 YYREEE (reference sequence). The CDR3 coding sequence is TGTGCCAGCAGCCCCGGGAATAGCGGCCTACCTAGGGAGTTCTTC. This translates into CASSPGNSGLPREFF.

This sequence joins TRBV4-3 and TRBJ1-1; 7 bases fit TRBD1. The length of the CDR3 is 16 residues. Germline loops: CDR1 LGHNA, CDR2 YSLEER. The V gene end was trimmed by 0 bases and the J gene end by 0 bases; junction bases not matched to a gene: 4. Here the CDR3 DNA reads TGCGCCAGCAGCCAAGATGAAAGGGGGCTGAACACTGAAGCTTTCTTT. Translating it yields CASSQDERGLNTEAFF.

This clone was detected once. This rearrangement joins TRBV18 to TRBJ1-1; D is unresolved. The V and J ends lost 4 bases and 5 bases respectively, with 17 bases between them. This CDR3 has 15 amino acids. The germline CDR1 and CDR2 sequences are KGHSH and LQKENI. The DNA for the CDR3 is TGTGCCAGCTCACTGAGAGGGTTCTTGAGAACTGAAGCTTTCTTT. It yields the protein CASSLRGFLRTEAFF.

The chain employs TRBV27 and TRBJ1-1, with D possibly TRBD1 on 6 matching bases. The CDR3 has 15 amino acids. Trimming pared 4 bases from V and 0 bases from J, leaving 12 bases between. Germline values: CDR1 MNHEY, CDR2 SMNVEV (reference sequence). CDR3 sequence reads: CASSSRTDLNTEAFF. CDR3 nucleotides: TGTGCCAGCAGTTCTCGGACAGACTTGAACACTGAAGCTTTCTTT.

This chain links TRBV5-4 with TRBJ2-7, with 7 bases that match TRBD1. Germline CDR1 SGHNT, CDR2 YYREEE (reference sequence). The CDR3 is 13 amino acids. J gave up 11 bases and V 2 bases, and 10 bases lay outside the gene matches. CDR3 sequence: CASSLNPQGEKYF. The CDR3 region has the DNA TGTGCCAGCAGCTTAAATCCCCAGGGGGAGAAGTACTTC.

Concerning this clone itself: Other DNA sequences within the sample encode an identical CDR3. The rearrangement links TRBV7-2 to TRBJ2-7; D call uncertain. CDR3 length: 14 amino acids. V shed 0 bases and J shed 0 bases, with 6 bases lying between them. Germline V CDR1 and CDR2: SGHTA, FQGNSA. The CDR3 reads CASSLAPSSYEQYF. The CDR3 nucleotides are TGTGCCAGCAGCTTAGCGCCGAGCTCCTACGAGCAGTACTTC. Full variable domain (missing parts from reference TRBV7-2 and TRBJ2-7): GAGVSQSPSNKVTEKGKDVELRCDPISGHTALYWYRQSLGQGLEFLIYFQGNSAPDKSGLPSDRFSAERTGGSVSTLTIQRTQQEDSAVYLCASSLAPSSYEQYFGPGTRLTVT.